A selection of T cell receptor beta chains follows, all from one sample in a study of blood T cell repertoires in COVID-19. Assay used: immunoSEQ multiplex PCR; TCRdb lists only in-frame clones, some missing. The sample holds some 150,000 clones, approximately 89% seen once. The sample was PBMCs or T cells enriched from blood (not recorded which). These TCRs come from a woman younger than 35 who had recovered from COVID-19. Each CDR3 is given with its conserved first and last residue. The order of the fields is V gene, D gene, clone size, J gene, CDR3 DNA, CDR3 protein. The D gene is left open where the match is weak. Clone size is not always given. Where it is, it says once, few, many or a class for expanded clones.

v_call: TRBV10-3
d_call: TRBD2
clone_size: -
j_call: TRBJ2-1
cdr3_nt: TGTGCCATCAGTGAGAGAGCGGGAGGGCCAATGGGTGAGCAGTTCTTC
cdr3_aa: CAISERAGGPMGEQFF

v_call: TRBV28
d_call: -
clone_size: -
j_call: TRBJ2-7
cdr3_nt: TGTGCCAGCAGTTCCCCGGGGGCAGGGGGTCTCCACGGAGCCTACGAGCAGTACTTC
cdr3_aa: CASSSPGAGGLHGAYEQYF

v_call: TRBV12-3/TRBV12-4
d_call: -
clone_size: -
j_call: TRBJ2-7
cdr3_nt: TGTGCCAGCACAAATACTACCTCCTACGAGCAGTACTTC
cdr3_aa: CASTNTTSYEQYF

v_call: TRBV29-1
d_call: TRBD1
clone_size: -
j_call: TRBJ1-2
cdr3_nt: TGCAGCGCCAGGGGGCAGGGGAACTATGGCTACACCTTC
cdr3_aa: CSARGQGNYGYTF

v_call: TRBV5-5
d_call: -
clone_size: -
j_call: TRBJ2-7
cdr3_nt: TGTGCCAGCAGCCAGGGGCCATCCTCCTACGAGCAGTACTTC
cdr3_aa: CASSQGPSSYEQYF

v_call: TRBV11-2
d_call: TRBD2
clone_size: -
j_call: TRBJ2-1
cdr3_nt: TGTGCCAGCAGCTCTAGGGGACTAAACTCCTACAATGAGCAGTTCTTC
cdr3_aa: CASSSRGLNSYNEQFF

v_call: TRBV12-5
d_call: -
clone_size: -
j_call: TRBJ1-6
cdr3_nt: TGTGCTAGTGGTTTGGGCCTCGGGGGAGGATTACCCCTCCACTTT
cdr3_aa: CASGLGLGGGLPLHF

v_call: TRBV19
d_call: TRBD1
clone_size: -
j_call: TRBJ2-2
cdr3_nt: TGTGCCAGTAGTATAGGCTGGGGACAGGGGGCCACCGGGGAGCTGTTTTTT
cdr3_aa: CASSIGWGQGATGELFF

v_call: TRBV7-2
d_call: -
clone_size: once
j_call: TRBJ1-5
cdr3_nt: TGTGCCAGCAGCGCGGAACTAATTCAGCCCCAGCATTTT
cdr3_aa: CASSAELIQPQHF

v_call: TRBV7-8
d_call: -
clone_size: -
j_call: TRBJ2-7
cdr3_nt: TGTGCCAGCAGCTTCCGACACTACGAGCAGTACTTC
cdr3_aa: CASSFRHYEQYF

v_call: TRBV2
d_call: TRBD1
clone_size: once
j_call: TRBJ1-2
cdr3_nt: TGTGCCAGCACCTTACAGGGGGCCGCTATGGGAGGCTACACCTTC
cdr3_aa: CASTLQGAAMGGYTF

v_call: TRBV13
d_call: -
clone_size: -
j_call: TRBJ1-3
cdr3_nt: TGTGCCAGCAGCTTAGGTAGGGGAACTGGAAACACCATATATTTT
cdr3_aa: CASSLGRGTGNTIYF

v_call: TRBV4-1
d_call: TRBD2
clone_size: -
j_call: TRBJ2-3
cdr3_nt: TGCGCCAGCAGCCTCATCGGGACTAGCGGGGAAGATACGCAGTATTTT
cdr3_aa: CASSLIGTSGEDTQYF

v_call: TRBV2
d_call: -
clone_size: -
j_call: TRBJ2-2
cdr3_nt: TGTGCCAGCCAACGGAGGGTTGAACTTTCCGGGGAGCTGTTTTTT
cdr3_aa: CASQRRVELSGELFF

v_call: TRBV7-2
d_call: TRBD2
clone_size: -
j_call: TRBJ2-3
cdr3_nt: TGTGCCAGCAGCTTACTAGCGGGATTCACAGATACGCAGTATTTT
cdr3_aa: CASSLLAGFTDTQYF

v_call: TRBV29-1
d_call: TRBD2
clone_size: -
j_call: TRBJ2-5
cdr3_nt: TGCAGCGTCGATTTTTCTCCTAGCGGGAGGGCCCAGTACTTC
cdr3_aa: CSVDFSPSGRAQYF

v_call: TRBV4-1
d_call: -
clone_size: -
j_call: TRBJ2-3
cdr3_nt: TGCGCCAGCAGCCAAGACCCGAGACTACCGCAGTATTTT
cdr3_aa: CASSQDPRLPQYF

v_call: TRBV29-1
d_call: -
clone_size: -
j_call: TRBJ2-6
cdr3_nt: TGCAGCGTGAACGTCCAGGCCTCTGGGGCCAACGTCCTGACTTTC
cdr3_aa: CSVNVQASGANVLTF

v_call: TRBV27
d_call: TRBD1
clone_size: -
j_call: TRBJ2-7
cdr3_nt: TGTGCCAGCAGGATGGCAGGGGGCTGGGAGCAGTACTTC
cdr3_aa: CASRMAGGWEQYF

v_call: TRBV4-1
d_call: TRBD2
clone_size: -
j_call: TRBJ2-1
cdr3_nt: TGCGCCAGCAGCCGGGGCGCTAGCGGGAGGGCCAATGAGCAGTTCTTC
cdr3_aa: CASSRGASGRANEQFF

v_call: TRBV3-1/TRBV3-2
d_call: -
clone_size: -
j_call: TRBJ2-1
cdr3_nt: TGTGCCAGCAGCCCCCTGTCCTGGGTAGCGGTCGAGCAGTTCTTC
cdr3_aa: CASSPLSWVAVEQFF

v_call: TRBV7-2
d_call: TRBD2
clone_size: -
j_call: TRBJ2-4
cdr3_nt: TGTGCCAGCAGCTTCGGGGGGAGCGGGAAAAACATTCAGTACTTC
cdr3_aa: CASSFGGSGKNIQYF

v_call: TRBV14
d_call: TRBD2
clone_size: -
j_call: TRBJ2-7
cdr3_nt: TGTGCCAGCAGCCAAGCGGGCGGGAGTCGCTACGAGCAGTACTTC
cdr3_aa: CASSQAGGSRYEQYF

v_call: TRBV28
d_call: TRBD1
clone_size: -
j_call: TRBJ2-7
cdr3_nt: TGTGCCAGCAACACCCGGGACAGGGGTTACTACGAGCAGTACTTC
cdr3_aa: CASNTRDRGYYEQYF

v_call: TRBV7-8
d_call: TRBD1
clone_size: -
j_call: TRBJ1-5
cdr3_nt: TGTGCCAGTCGACAGGGCTCTGGCAATCAGCCCCAGCATTTT
cdr3_aa: CASRQGSGNQPQHF

v_call: TRBV28
d_call: -
clone_size: -
j_call: TRBJ2-7
cdr3_nt: TGTGCCACCATCGCGGCCTCCTCCTACGAGCAGTACTTC
cdr3_aa: CATIAASSYEQYF

v_call: TRBV12-3/TRBV12-4
d_call: TRBD1
clone_size: -
j_call: TRBJ2-5
cdr3_nt: TGTGCCAGCAGTTTAGAACAGGGGGGGACCCAGTACTTC
cdr3_aa: CASSLEQGGTQYF

v_call: TRBV30
d_call: TRBD2
clone_size: -
j_call: TRBJ2-7
cdr3_nt: TGTGCCTGGAGTGATGAGCGGGGGAACTACGAGCAGTACTTC
cdr3_aa: CAWSDERGNYEQYF

v_call: TRBV30
d_call: -
clone_size: -
j_call: TRBJ1-2
cdr3_nt: TGTGCCTGGAGTGTACTTACAGTTGGTGGCTACACCTTC
cdr3_aa: CAWSVLTVGGYTF

v_call: TRBV4-1
d_call: -
clone_size: once
j_call: TRBJ1-3
cdr3_nt: TGCGCCAGCAGCCCGGGGTCCCCACTAGGCGGAAACACCATATATTTT
cdr3_aa: CASSPGSPLGGNTIYF

v_call: TRBV18
d_call: TRBD1
clone_size: few
j_call: TRBJ2-7
cdr3_nt: TGTGCCAGCTCAACGGGACAGGGCATGTACGAGCAGTACTTC
cdr3_aa: CASSTGQGMYEQYF

v_call: TRBV7-9
d_call: -
clone_size: -
j_call: TRBJ1-4
cdr3_nt: TGTGCCAGCAGCTCCCCGGACTTTACTAATGAAAAACTGTTTTTT
cdr3_aa: CASSSPDFTNEKLFF

v_call: TRBV27
d_call: -
clone_size: -
j_call: TRBJ2-6
cdr3_nt: TGTGCCAGCCATGGAAGGGGCTCTGGGGCCAACGTCCTGACTTTC
cdr3_aa: CASHGRGSGANVLTF

v_call: TRBV3-1/TRBV3-2
d_call: -
clone_size: -
j_call: TRBJ1-1
cdr3_nt: TGTGCCAGCAGCCAAGGTCGGCAGGGCCAAGCTTTCTTT
cdr3_aa: CASSQGRQGQAFF

v_call: TRBV28
d_call: TRBD1
clone_size: -
j_call: TRBJ1-2
cdr3_nt: TGTGCCAGCAGGATCCCGACAGGGGCCTATGGCTACACCTTC
cdr3_aa: CASRIPTGAYGYTF

v_call: TRBV28
d_call: TRBD1
clone_size: -
j_call: TRBJ1-1
cdr3_nt: TGTGCCAGCAGTCCTATTGACAGGGGAGTCGAAGCTTTCTTT
cdr3_aa: CASSPIDRGVEAFF

v_call: TRBV27
d_call: TRBD2
clone_size: few
j_call: TRBJ2-1
cdr3_nt: TGTGCCAGCAGTGGGACCGGGAGGGCGAAGGAGCAGTTCTTC
cdr3_aa: CASSGTGRAKEQFF

v_call: TRBV4-3
d_call: -
clone_size: -
j_call: TRBJ2-2
cdr3_nt: TGCGCCAGCAGCCAAGATGTTATGTGGAACACCGGGGAGCTGTTTTTT
cdr3_aa: CASSQDVMWNTGELFF

v_call: TRBV3-1/TRBV3-2
d_call: -
clone_size: -
j_call: TRBJ2-1
cdr3_nt: TGTGCCAGCAGCCTCTATACTTCCGGAGTAGCGAGACACAATGAGCAGTTCTTC
cdr3_aa: CASSLYTSGVARHNEQFF

v_call: TRBV28
d_call: TRBD2
clone_size: -
j_call: TRBJ2-7
cdr3_nt: TGTGCCAGCAGTTTGCCCGGACTAGCGGGATCCTACGAGCAGTACTTC
cdr3_aa: CASSLPGLAGSYEQYF

v_call: TRBV7-9
d_call: -
clone_size: -
j_call: TRBJ1-2
cdr3_nt: TGTGCCAGCAGCTTGCACAGGGTGGATGGCTACACCTTC
cdr3_aa: CASSLHRVDGYTF

v_call: TRBV2
d_call: -
clone_size: -
j_call: TRBJ2-1
cdr3_nt: TGTGCCAGCTCCAGGTGGGGGCAGATCAATGAGCAGTTCTTC
cdr3_aa: CASSRWGQINEQFF

v_call: TRBV6-5
d_call: -
clone_size: few
j_call: TRBJ1-1
cdr3_nt: TGTGCCACCCAACGCACCGGTATCAACACTGAAGCTTTCTTT
cdr3_aa: CATQRTGINTEAFF

v_call: TRBV18
d_call: -
clone_size: -
j_call: TRBJ1-1
cdr3_nt: TGTGCCAGCTCACCCGCTTGGGGGGAGACTGAAGCTTTCTTT
cdr3_aa: CASSPAWGETEAFF

v_call: TRBV18
d_call: -
clone_size: few
j_call: TRBJ2-1
cdr3_nt: TGTGCCAGCTCGTACGAGGCGGATGAGCAGTTCTTC
cdr3_aa: CASSYEADEQFF

v_call: TRBV6-5
d_call: TRBD1
clone_size: -
j_call: TRBJ1-5
cdr3_nt: TGTGCCAGCAGAGGGACAGTATGGTCCAATCAGCCCCAGCATTTT
cdr3_aa: CASRGTVWSNQPQHF